Listed below are T cell receptor beta chains from one sample, sequenced in a study of T cell responses to AZD1222 COVID-19 vaccine. Sequencing used immunoSEQ multiplex PCR; TCRdb keeps in-frame clones, though not all of them. The sample lists approximately 150,000 clones; around 92% were seen once. The sequencing here drew on peripheral blood, taken after recovery from COVID-19. The receptor source for this set is an adult who had recovered from COVID-19. Each CDR3 is given with its conserved first and last residue. D genes are given only for firm matches. Size is omitted from some rows. Given values are once, few, many or a class for expanded clones.

J gene	clone size	D gene	V gene	CDR3 DNA	CDR3 protein
TRBJ1-5	-	-	TRBV28	TGTGCCAGCAGTACTGCTGGGCGGGGGAGCAATCAGCCCCAGCATTTT	CASSTAGRGSNQPQHF
TRBJ2-3	once	-	TRBV30	TGTGCCTGGACCTCCGTGGGGCTCGGGGGCCGCACAGATACGCAGTATTTT	CAWTSVGLGGRTDTQYF
TRBJ2-7	-	TRBD2	TRBV27	TGTGCCAGCAGGACCGTCCTAGCGGGAGTAGAATACGAGCAGTACTTC	CASRTVLAGVEYEQYF
TRBJ2-7	-	TRBD1	TRBV6-5	TGTGCCAGCAGTCCCACAGGGGGCGCGTCGGGCGAGCAGTACTTC	CASSPTGGASGEQYF
TRBJ2-7	-	-	TRBV5-4	TGTGCCAGCAGCTTGGCTCTAGGGGGACTTGATAGAGGCTACGAGCAGTACTTC	CASSLALGGLDRGYEQYF
TRBJ1-6	-	-	TRBV27	TGTGCCAGCAGCTCCCGGGCTCTGGGGTATTCACCCCTCCACTTT	CASSSRALGYSPLHF
TRBJ1-2	-	-	TRBV5-1	TGCGCCAGCAGCATGGAAACAGGGCCTGGCTACACCTTC	CASSMETGPGYTF
TRBJ1-6	-	TRBD1	TRBV19	TGTGCCAGTAGCCCACGGACAGGGGCCAATTCACCCCTCCACTTT	CASSPRTGANSPLHF
TRBJ2-7	-	-	TRBV28	TGTGCCAGCAGCTCACGTGACGGGTTAGGGCGCGAGCAGTACTTC	CASSSRDGLGREQYF
TRBJ1-3	-	-	TRBV5-1	TGCGCCAGCACCGGGGGTGGCACTGCAGACTCTGGAAACACCATATATTTT	CASTGGGTADSGNTIYF
TRBJ1-5	once	TRBD1	TRBV5-1	TGCGCCAGCAGCTTCCAGGGGGGCAATCAGCCCCAGCATTTT	CASSFQGGNQPQHF
TRBJ2-3	-	-	TRBV24-1	TGTGCCACCACCCAGCCCGGGGATACGCAGTATTTT	CATTQPGDTQYF
TRBJ1-2	-	-	TRBV7-9	TGTGCCAGCAGCTTCGGCAGCTTTACTGTTAACTATGGCTACACCTTC	CASSFGSFTVNYGYTF
TRBJ2-1	-	-	TRBV11-2	TGTGCCAGCAGCTTAGGTGTCAGGTCCTACAATGAGCAGTTCTTC	CASSLGVRSYNEQFF
TRBJ2-7	-	TRBD2	TRBV28	TGTGCCAGGCGAACAGCGCAAGCGGGAGCCTCCTACGAGCAGTACTTC	CARRTAQAGASYEQYF
TRBJ1-2	-	TRBD1	TRBV27	TGTGCCAGCAGTTCCACAGGGGGCGTCTATGGCTACACCTTC	CASSSTGGVYGYTF
TRBJ1-5	-	TRBD1	TRBV27	TGTGCCAGCAGTCTTCGACAGGGGAATCAGCCCCAGCATTTT	CASSLRQGNQPQHF
TRBJ2-5	-	-	TRBV10-2	TGCGCCAGCAGCGCCGGCCGGGGCCAAGAGACCCAGTACTTC	CASSAGRGQETQYF
TRBJ2-1	-	-	TRBV7-9	TGTGCCAGCAGCTTAGCGAAGTTGTCTGAGCAGTTCTTC	CASSLAKLSEQFF
TRBJ1-5	once	-	TRBV6-5	TGTGCCAGCACCAACAATAGGGGGCAGCCCCAGCATTTT	CASTNNRGQPQHF
TRBJ1-2	-	-	TRBV28	TGTGCCAGCAGTTTCCGGTTAAAGGGGCCCAGGGATGGCTACACCTTC	CASSFRLKGPRDGYTF
TRBJ1-2	-	-	TRBV30	TGTGCCTGGAGTCTCAGGGGAAAGGGCTACACCTTC	CAWSLRGKGYTF
TRBJ2-1	-	-	TRBV25-1	TGTGCCAGCAGTGACTACGGGTCCTACAATGAGCAGTTCTTC	CASSDYGSYNEQFF
TRBJ2-3	-	-	TRBV28	TGTGCCAGCAGTTTTCGCGGGGCTGGAGATACGCAGTATTTT	CASSFRGAGDTQYF
TRBJ2-2	-	TRBD2	TRBV7-3	TGTGCCAGCAGCTTAAATAGCGGGAGGACGAACACCGGGGAGCTGTTTTTT	CASSLNSGRTNTGELFF
TRBJ2-7	-	TRBD2	TRBV5-4	TGTGCCAGCAGCATTTGGGGGGGCGAGCAGTACTTC	CASSIWGGEQYF
TRBJ1-3	-	-	TRBV5-3	TGTGCCAGAAGCCCCGGAGCTATCTCTGGAAACACCATATATTTT	CARSPGAISGNTIYF
TRBJ1-1	-	TRBD1	TRBV30	TGTGCCTGGAAAATAATGGGCCGGGGGACAGCGAACACTGAAGCTTTCTTT	CAWKIMGRGTANTEAFF
TRBJ2-7	-	-	TRBV9	TGTGCCAGCAGCCTTAACCCGAGCCCCTACGAGCAGTACTTC	CASSLNPSPYEQYF
TRBJ2-1	-	-	TRBV11-2	TGTGCCAGCAGCTTACGGTCCAGGGGGGGGAAGAGTGAGCAGTTCTTC	CASSLRSRGGKSEQFF
TRBJ1-4	-	-	TRBV5-6	TGTGCCAGCAGCTTGCGGGGGACTAATGAAAAACTGTTTTTT	CASSLRGTNEKLFF
TRBJ1-2	once	-	TRBV7-9	TGTGCCAGCAGCTCCTCTCCCGGGGGGTATGGCTACACCTTC	CASSSSPGGYGYTF
TRBJ2-3	-	-	TRBV29-1	TGCAGCGTTCTGATCGACGCAATTGACACAGATACGCAGTATTTT	CSVLIDAIDTDTQYF
TRBJ2-1	-	TRBD2	TRBV3-1/TRBV3-2	TGTGCCAGCAGCCCACATATGCCTCGGGGGGCCTACAATGAGCAGTTCTTC	CASSPHMPRGAYNEQFF
TRBJ1-2	-	-	TRBV27	TGTGCCACCGGAGGGGGGAAGAACTATGGCTACACCTTC	CATGGGKNYGYTF
TRBJ2-3	-	TRBD1	TRBV27	TGTGCCAGCAGTTCCCGGGACAGGTCGACAGATACGCAGTATTTT	CASSSRDRSTDTQYF